This TCR beta chain stems from a study of CXCR3-negative and CXCR3-positive naive CD8 T cells. CDR1 is MRHNA and CDR2 is SNTAGT in the germline V gene. The CDR3 runs 16 residues. The authors prepared UMI-labeled TRB cDNA libraries by 5' RACE. TCRdb reanalyzed the 5' RACE reads and collapses them to one entry per CDR3 protein, without DNA. This sample's clone table lists 46,000 or so distinct CDR3 sequences. The receptor was isolated from a human donor in good health. Some clones in this sample may be carry-over from other donors' samples. Input material: naive CXCR3- CD8+ T cells from blood. Subset here: CD45RO-CCR7+CD27+CD95- naive CD8+ T cells lacking CXCR3 (TNR3-). The chain uses TRBV6-4 and TRBJ2-1; TCRdb's D call, TRBD2, is unchecked because there is no DNA. This CDR3 reads CASSDSPSGGYNEQFF.